This TCR beta chain appears in the sequencing data of a study of blood T cell repertoires in COVID-19. Data came from immunoSEQ multiplex PCR; TCRdb stores just in-frame clones and leaves some out. Among 400,000 to 550,000 clones listed, about 85% were seen once. This clone has a single count. The CDR3 contains 12 residues. Germline assignment: CDR1 KGHDR and CDR2 SFDVKD. Assignment of participants to cohorts was predicated upon participant-reported clinical history. The V and J genes are TRBV24-1 and TRBJ2-7; 7 positions agree with TRBD2. What was sequenced was PBMCs or T cells enriched from blood (not recorded which). The sequence derives from a woman aged 18-30 years with acute COVID-19. As DNA, the CDR3 is TGTGTCTTAGGGAGGGCGTCATACGAGCAGTACTTC. It translates to CVLGRASYEQYF.